The entry below gives a single T cell receptor (beta chain) sequence along with its context. Its antigen remains unidentified. Generated by immunoSEQ multiplex PCR, the TCRdb table keeps only in-frame clones and is missing some. The table includes 80,000 to 95,000 clones, approximately 88% detected once. Collection occurred without any documented infections or immune events in donors. This sample was included in a study of identifying expanded T cells in peripheral blood. Study-level results: Clone count variance between roughly 2-week samples rose with total template count.

The source is a person aged 18 to 75 in good health. The sample consisted of blood.

The CDR3 DNA follows: TGTGCCAGCAGCCAACTAAGGGCTTACGAGCAGTACTTC. It translates to CASSQLRAYEQYF. V is TRBV14 and J is TRBJ2-7; D call uncertain. CDR1 and CDR2 from the germline V gene are SGHDN and FVKESK. The CDR3 consists of 13 residues. Between the trimmed V and J ends, which lost 2 bases and 4 bases, there was a span of 9 bases.